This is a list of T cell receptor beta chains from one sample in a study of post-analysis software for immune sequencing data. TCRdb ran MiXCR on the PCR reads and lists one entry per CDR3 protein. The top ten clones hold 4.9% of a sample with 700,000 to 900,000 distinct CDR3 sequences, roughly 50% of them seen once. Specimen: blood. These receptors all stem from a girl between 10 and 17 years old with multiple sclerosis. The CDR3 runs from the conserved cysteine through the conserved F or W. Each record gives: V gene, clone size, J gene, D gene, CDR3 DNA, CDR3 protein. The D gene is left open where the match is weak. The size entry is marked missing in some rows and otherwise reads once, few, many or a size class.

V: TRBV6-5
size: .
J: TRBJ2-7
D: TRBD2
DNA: TGTGCTAGCAGTTACACCCTAGCGGGAGGGAGCTACGAGCAGTACTTC
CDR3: CASSYTLAGGSYEQYF

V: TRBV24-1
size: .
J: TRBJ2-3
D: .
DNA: TGTGCCACCAGTGAGGTACGAGGGAAGAGGGATACGCAGTATTTT
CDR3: CATSEVRGKRDTQYF

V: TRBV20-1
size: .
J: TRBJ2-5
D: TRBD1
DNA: TGCAGTGCTAGAGTGGACAGGGGGTGGGAGACCCAGTACTTC
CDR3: CSARVDRGWETQYF

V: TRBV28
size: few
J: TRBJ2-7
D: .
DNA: TGTGCCAGCAGTATTTCACAGGGCGCTTCCTACGAGCAGTACTTC
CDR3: CASSISQGASYEQYF

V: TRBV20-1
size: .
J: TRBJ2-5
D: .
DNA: TGCAGTGCCGGAAAAACTAGTGGCGAGACCCAGTACTTC
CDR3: CSAGKTSGETQYF

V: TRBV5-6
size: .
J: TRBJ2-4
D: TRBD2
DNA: TGTGCCAGCAGCTTGGGAGTTAGCGGGGTACTAGCCAAAAACATTCAGTACTTC
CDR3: CASSLGVSGVLAKNIQYF

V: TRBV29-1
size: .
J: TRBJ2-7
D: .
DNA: TGCAGCGTTGAAGATGAGACTAGCTCCTACGAGCAGTACTTC
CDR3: CSVEDETSSYEQYF

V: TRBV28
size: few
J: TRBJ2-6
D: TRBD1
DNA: TGTGCCAGCAGTTTAGGGACAGGGGGCGTGTCCTTTCCTGGGGCCAACGTCCTGACTTTC
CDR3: CASSLGTGGVSFPGANVLTF

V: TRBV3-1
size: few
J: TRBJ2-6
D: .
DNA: TGTGCCAGCAGCCCAGGACAGGGACTATCTATCCGGGCCAACGTCCTGACTTTC
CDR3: CASSPGQGLSIRANVLTF

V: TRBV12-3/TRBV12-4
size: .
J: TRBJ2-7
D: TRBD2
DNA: TGTGCCAGCAGTGTTAGCGGGAGTGTCTCCTACGAGCAGTACTTC
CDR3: CASSVSGSVSYEQYF

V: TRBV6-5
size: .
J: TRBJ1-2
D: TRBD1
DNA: TGTGCCAGCAGACCCAACAGGGGGTCTTTCTATGGCTACACCTTC
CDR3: CASRPNRGSFYGYTF

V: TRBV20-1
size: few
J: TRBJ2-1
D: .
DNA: TGCAGTGCAACTGACAATGGGGGGCAGTTCTTC
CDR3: CSATDNGGQFF

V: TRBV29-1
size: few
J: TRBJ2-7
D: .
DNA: TGCAGCGTTGATGGCACAGACCGAAGCTCCTACGAGCAGTACTTC
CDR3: CSVDGTDRSSYEQYF

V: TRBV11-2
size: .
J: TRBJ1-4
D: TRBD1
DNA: TGTGCCAGCAGCTGGACAGGGGGCACTGAAAAACTGTTTTTT
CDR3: CASSWTGGTEKLFF

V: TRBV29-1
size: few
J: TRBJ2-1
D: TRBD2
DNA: TGCAGCGTTGACGGTTTCACTAGCGATCCCTACAATGAGCAGTTCTTC
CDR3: CSVDGFTSDPYNEQFF

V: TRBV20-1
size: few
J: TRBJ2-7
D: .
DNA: TGCAGTGCTAGCTGGGCGTCCAGCTCCTACGAGCAGTACTTC
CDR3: CSASWASSSYEQYF

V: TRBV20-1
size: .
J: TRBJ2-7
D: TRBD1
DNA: TGCAGTGCTAGGTCGGACAGGGCATCCTACGAGCAGTACTTC
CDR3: CSARSDRASYEQYF

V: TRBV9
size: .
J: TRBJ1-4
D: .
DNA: TGTGCCAGCAGCGTAGCGTCTTCCGAACCTGAAAAACTGTTTTTT
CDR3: CASSVASSEPEKLFF

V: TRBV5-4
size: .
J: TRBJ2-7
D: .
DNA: TGTGCCAGCAGCTCAACCGGCCCCACCTACGAGCAGTACTTC
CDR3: CASSSTGPTYEQYF

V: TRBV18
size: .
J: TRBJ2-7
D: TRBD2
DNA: TGTGCCAGCTCACCGGGGACTAGCGGGAGCCACTACGAGCAGTACTTC
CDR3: CASSPGTSGSHYEQYF

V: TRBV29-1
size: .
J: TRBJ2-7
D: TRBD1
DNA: TGCAGCTTCTTGACAGGGGAGTCTTACGAGCAGTACTTC
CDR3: CSFLTGESYEQYF

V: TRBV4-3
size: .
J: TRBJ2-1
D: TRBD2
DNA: TGCGCCAGCAGCCCAAGACTAGCGGGAGCCAATGGGCAGTTCTTC
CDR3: CASSPRLAGANGQFF

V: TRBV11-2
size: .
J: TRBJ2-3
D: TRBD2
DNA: TGTGCCAGCAGCCCAGCGGGGCCCACAGATACGCAGTATTTT
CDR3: CASSPAGPTDTQYF

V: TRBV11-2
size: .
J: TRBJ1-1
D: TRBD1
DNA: TGTGCCAGCAGCCGGACAGGGGTGAACACTGAAGCTTTCTTT
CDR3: CASSRTGVNTEAFF

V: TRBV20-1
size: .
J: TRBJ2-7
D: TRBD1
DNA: TGCAGTGCTCCGCCGGGACAGGGAGGGTACGAGCAGTACTTC
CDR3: CSAPPGQGGYEQYF

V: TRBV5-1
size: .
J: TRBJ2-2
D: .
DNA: TGCGCCAGCAGCCCTCGGTTGGGTAACACCGGGGAGCTGTTTTTT
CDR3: CASSPRLGNTGELFF

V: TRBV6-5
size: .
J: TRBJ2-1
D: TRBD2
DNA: TGTGCCAGCAGTACTTTACTAGCCGGGACTAGCGGGAGATCGGGGAATGAGCAGTTCTTC
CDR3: CASSTLLAGTSGRSGNEQFF

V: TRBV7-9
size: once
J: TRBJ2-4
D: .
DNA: TGTGCCAGCAGCTTAGCTTCCGCAGGGCAGAGAGAGCAGTACTTC
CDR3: CASSLASAGQREQYF

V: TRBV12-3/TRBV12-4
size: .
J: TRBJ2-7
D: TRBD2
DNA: TGTGCCAGCAGTGTAGCGGGAGGGTCTTCCGAGCAGTACTTC
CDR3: CASSVAGGSSEQYF

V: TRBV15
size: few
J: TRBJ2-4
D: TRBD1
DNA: TGTGCCACCAGCAGTCCACCGGGAAAAACAGGGGGCGCGAACATTCAGTACTTC
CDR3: CATSSPPGKTGGANIQYF

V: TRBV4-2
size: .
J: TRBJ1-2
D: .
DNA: TGTGCCAGCAGCCAAGAAGGACAAAAATCTAACTATGGCTACACCTTC
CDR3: CASSQEGQKSNYGYTF

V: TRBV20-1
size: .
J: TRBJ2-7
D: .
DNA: TGCAGTGCTAGAGGGACAGCCACCTACGAGCAGTACTTC
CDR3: CSARGTATYEQYF

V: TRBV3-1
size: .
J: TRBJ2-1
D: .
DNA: TGTGCCAGCAGCCAAGAAGGACAGAGAATCTACAATGAGCAGTTCTTC
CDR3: CASSQEGQRIYNEQFF

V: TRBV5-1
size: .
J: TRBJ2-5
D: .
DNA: TGCGCCAGCAGCTTGATAAGCTCCCGGGAGACCCAGTACTTC
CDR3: CASSLISSRETQYF

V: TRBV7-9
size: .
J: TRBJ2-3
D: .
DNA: TGTGCCAGCAGACCGGCAACTAGCACAGATACGCAGTATTTT
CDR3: CASRPATSTDTQYF

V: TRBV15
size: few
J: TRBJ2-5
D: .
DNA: TGTGCCACCAGCAGAGGCAGGCCATGGAAACAAGAGACCCAGTACTTC
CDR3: CATSRGRPWKQETQYF

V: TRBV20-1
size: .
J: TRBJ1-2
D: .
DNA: TGCAGTGCCCTGATCGGGAATAACTATGGCTACACCTTC
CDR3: CSALIGNNYGYTF

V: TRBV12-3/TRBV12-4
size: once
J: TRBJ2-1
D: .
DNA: TGTGCCAGCAGTGTGGGACTCCTAAAGGGGGGGTTCTTC
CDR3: CASSVGLLKGGFF

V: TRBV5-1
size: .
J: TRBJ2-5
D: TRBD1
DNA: TGCGCCAGCAGCCAAGCCGGGACAGGCCTGGGAGAGCAGTACTTC
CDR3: CASSQAGTGLGEQYF

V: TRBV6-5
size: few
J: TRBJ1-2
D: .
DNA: TGTGCCAGCAGGACCGACCCCACGCCAGATGAATATGGCTACACCTTC
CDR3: CASRTDPTPDEYGYTF

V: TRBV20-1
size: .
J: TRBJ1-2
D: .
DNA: TGCAGTGCTATTTACTTCACACATGGCTACACCTTC
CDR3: CSAIYFTHGYTF

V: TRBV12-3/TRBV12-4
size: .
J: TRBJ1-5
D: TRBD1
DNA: TGTGCCAGCAGTTTATCCCAAACAGGGGATCAGCCCCAGCATTTT
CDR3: CASSLSQTGDQPQHF

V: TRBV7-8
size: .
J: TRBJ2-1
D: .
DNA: TGTGCCACTAAGCCCAGGGACCTGGGAGAGGATGAGCAGTTCTTC
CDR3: CATKPRDLGEDEQFF

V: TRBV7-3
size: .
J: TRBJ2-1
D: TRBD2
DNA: TGTGCCAGCAGCCCAGCGGGGGCGTACAATGAGCAGTTCTTC
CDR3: CASSPAGAYNEQFF

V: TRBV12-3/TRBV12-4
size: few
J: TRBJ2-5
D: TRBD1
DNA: TGTGCTAGCAGTTTACACAGGGGACAAGAGACCCAGTACTTC
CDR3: CASSLHRGQETQYF

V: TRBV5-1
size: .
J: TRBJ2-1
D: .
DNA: TGCGCCAGCAGCTTCACTAGGGTCCATGAGCAGTTCTTC
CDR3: CASSFTRVHEQFF

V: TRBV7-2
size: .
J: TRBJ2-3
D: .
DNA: TGTGCCAGCAGCGGGGGAACAGGGAGGGCAGATACGCAGTATTTT
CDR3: CASSGGTGRADTQYF

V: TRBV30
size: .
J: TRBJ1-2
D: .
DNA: TGTGCCTGGAGTGTACCCCCGTCGGAGGGCTACACCTTC
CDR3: CAWSVPPSEGYTF

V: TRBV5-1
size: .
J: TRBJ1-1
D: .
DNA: TGCGCCAGCAGCTTGAATAATTTGGCAGAAGCTTTCTTT
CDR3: CASSLNNLAEAFF

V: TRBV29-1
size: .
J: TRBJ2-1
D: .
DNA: TGCAGCGTTGACTTCGGGGACTCCTACAATGAGCAGTTCTTC
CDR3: CSVDFGDSYNEQFF

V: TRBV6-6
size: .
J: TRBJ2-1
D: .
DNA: TGTGCCAGCAAGCAGGGGATAGTTGGCAATGAGCAGTTCTTC
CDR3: CASKQGIVGNEQFF

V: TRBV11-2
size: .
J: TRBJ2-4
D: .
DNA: TGTGCCAGCAGCTTAGACCCAGGACTGACACCTCATGAGCAGTACTTC
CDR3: CASSLDPGLTPHEQYF

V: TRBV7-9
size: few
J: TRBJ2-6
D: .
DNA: TGTGCCAGCAGCTCGCGAGGGGCCGTCCTGACTTTC
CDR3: CASSSRGAVLTF

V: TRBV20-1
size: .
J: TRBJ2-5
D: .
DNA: TGCAGTGCTGAGAGGACAGTTGCCCCCCGGTGGCAAGAGACCCAGTACTTC
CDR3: CSAERTVAPRWQETQYF

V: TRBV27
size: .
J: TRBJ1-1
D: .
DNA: TGTGCCAGCAGGCCTTACCCGGGACAAAGCACTGAAGCTTTCTTT
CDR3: CASRPYPGQSTEAFF

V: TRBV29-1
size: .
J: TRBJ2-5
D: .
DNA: TGCAGCGTTGTTACTAGCCCCGAGACCCAGTACTTC
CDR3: CSVVTSPETQYF

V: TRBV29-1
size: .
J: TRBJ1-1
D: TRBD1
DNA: TGCAGCGTGGGGACAGGGAGTGTTACTGAAGCTTTCTTT
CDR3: CSVGTGSVTEAFF

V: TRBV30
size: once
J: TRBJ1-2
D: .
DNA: TGTGCCTGGGATGGCTACACCTTC
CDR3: CAWDGYTF

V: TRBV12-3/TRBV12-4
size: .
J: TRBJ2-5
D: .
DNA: TGTGCCAGCATGCCCTCTGGCAACCGGGTGGAGACCCAGTACTTC
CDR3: CASMPSGNRVETQYF